These 9 T cell receptor beta chains originate from one sample sequenced in a study of cytomegalovirus exposure and HLA in healthy donors. Researchers ran the PCR with 60 Vbeta and 13 Jbeta primers. Data came from immunoSEQ multiplex PCR; TCRdb stores just in-frame clones and leaves some out. Among about 170,000 clones listed, approximately 84% were seen once. The source material was PBMCs. These receptors all come from a woman aged 50 to 60 in good health and CMV-seropositive.

V is TRBV6-5 and J is TRBJ2-1, with 11 bases matching TRBD2. Germline loops: CDR1 MNHEY, CDR2 SVGAGI. Losses at the gene ends were 6 bases for V and 8 bases for J; bases not matched to a gene: 6. The CDR3 is made up of 14 amino acids. The CDR3 coding sequence is TGTGCCAGCAGCAATAGCGGGAGGGCCCATGAGCAGTTCTTC. It is translated as CASSNSGRAHEQFF.

This clone was recorded only once. This chain uses TRBV7-8 with TRBJ1-3; tentatively, D is TRBD1 (6 bases). CDR1 and CDR2 from the germline V gene are SGHVS and FQNEAQ. This CDR3 region has 16 residues. V was pared by 5 bases and J by 1 base, with 15 bases between. In DNA form, the CDR3 reads TGTGCCAGCAGCCGATGGGACACAGAATCTGGAAACACCATATATTTT. It codes for CASSRWDTESGNTIYF.

V usage is TRBV4-1 and J usage is TRBJ2-1; D is perhaps TRBD2 (6 bases). CDR1 and CDR2 (germline): MGHRA, YSYEKL. The V gene lost 1 base and the J gene lost 9 bases, with 7 bases spanning the gap. The CDR3 totals 12 residues. In DNA, the CDR3 is TGCGCCAGCAGCCAAGGGGGGGTTGAGCAGTTCTTC. This sequence encodes CASSQGGVEQFF.

The rearrangement uses TRBV9 and TRBJ1-2, with 8 positions matching TRBD1. There are 15 residues in the CDR3. V lost 3 bases, J lost 3 bases, and 7 bases stayed unmatched. CDR1 and CDR2 from the germline V gene are SGDLS and YYNGEE. CDR3 amino acids: CASSAPGQDDYGYTF. DNA for the CDR3: TGTGCCAGCAGCGCACCGGGACAGGACGACTATGGCTACACCTTC.

This clone was observed once. This chain links TRBV1 with TRBJ2-5; the table names TRBD2, a call not compared with the DNA. TRBV1 is designated a pseudogene. The CDR3 loop spans 18 amino acids. The CDR3 spells CTSSQESRTSGFLWGQYF. CDR3 bases: TGCACCAGCAGCCAAGAATCCCGGACTAGCGGGTTCCTATGGGGGCAGTACTTC.

The V and J genes are TRBV28 and TRBJ2-5, with 7 positions matching TRBD1. The end of the DNA aligns better with TRBJ2-7, so the J call may be wrong. Germline values: CDR1 MDHEN, CDR2 SYDVKM. This CDR3 is built from 13 residues. The CDR3 nucleotides are TGTGCCAGCAGAGTGGGACAGAACTACGAGCAGTACTTC. Its translation: CASRVGQNYEQYF.

J is TRBJ2-1 and V is TRBV19; 8 bases are shared with TRBD1. V dropped 1 base and J dropped 4; count of bases not matched to a gene: 3. The CDR3 has 15 amino acids. Germline-derived CDR1 and CDR2 are LNHDA and SQIVND (reference sequence). CDR3 coding DNA: TGTGCCAGTAGTATAGGGGGACAGGCTTACAATGAGCAGTTCTTC. Protein product: CASSIGGQAYNEQFF. Combining the CDR3 with reference TRBV19 and TRBJ2-1 gives the whole variable domain DGGITQSPKYLFRKEGQNVTLSCEQNLNHDAMYWYRQDPGQGLRLIYYSQIVNDFQKGDIAEGYSVSREKKESFPLTVTSAQKNPTAFYLCASSIGGQAYNEQFFGPGTRLTVL.

This chain joins TRBV6-5 and TRBJ2-5; D possibly corresponds to TRBD1 (6 bases). The germline V gene has CDR1 MNHEY and CDR2 SVGAGI. The CDR3 contains 15 residues. V shed 7 bases and J shed 5 bases, with 20 bases lying between them. CDR3 sequence reads: CASTRFLGARETQYF. CDR3 in DNA: TGTGCCAGCACCCGATTTCTGGGGGCAAGGGAGACCCAGTACTTC.

This chain's CDR3 is CASSVSSGGAVTDTQYF. As DNA, the CDR3 is TGTGCCAGCAGCGTATCTAGCGGGGGGGCAGTAACAGATACGCAGTATTTT. V gene TRBV9 combines with J gene TRBJ2-3; 12 nucleotides agree with TRBD2. The germline gives CDR1 SGDLS, CDR2 YYNGEE. With V trimmed by 1 base and J by 3 bases, 6 bases remained unmatched. The CDR3 extends over 17 amino acids.